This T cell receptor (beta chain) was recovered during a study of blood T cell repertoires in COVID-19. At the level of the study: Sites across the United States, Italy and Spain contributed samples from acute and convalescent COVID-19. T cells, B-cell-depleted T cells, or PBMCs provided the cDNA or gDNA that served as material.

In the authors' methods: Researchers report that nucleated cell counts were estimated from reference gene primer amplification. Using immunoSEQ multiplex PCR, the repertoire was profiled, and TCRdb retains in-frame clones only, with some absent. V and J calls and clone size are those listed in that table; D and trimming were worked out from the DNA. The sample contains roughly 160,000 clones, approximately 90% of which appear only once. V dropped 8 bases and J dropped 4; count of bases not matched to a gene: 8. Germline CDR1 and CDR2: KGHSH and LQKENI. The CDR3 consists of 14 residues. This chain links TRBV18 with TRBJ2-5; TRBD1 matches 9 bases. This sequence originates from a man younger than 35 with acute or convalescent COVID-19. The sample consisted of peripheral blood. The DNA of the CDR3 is TGTGCCAGCGCCCGGGGACAGGGAGGAGAGACCCAGTACTTC. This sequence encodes CASARGQGGETQYF.